This TCR beta chain originates from a study of blood T cell repertoires in COVID-19. The overall study: Italy, Spain and the United States were the sources of the convalescent and acute COVID-19 samples.

Produced via immunoSEQ multiplex PCR; TCRdb's table is partial and in-frame only. The sample lists 150,000 to 200,000 clones; 78% were seen once. CDR1 is KGHDR and CDR2 is SFDVKD in the germline V gene. V lost 4 bases, J lost 4 bases, and 6 bases lay in between. CDR3 length equals 12 residues. Enrolled through a virtual design, the participants were between 18 and 89 years of age and came from about two dozen US areas. Either two negative PCRs, clearance, or symptom resolution qualified Cohort 3 donors as recovered. This chain joins TRBV24-1 and TRBJ1-2; no reliable D call. This receptor was identified in a woman aged 50 to 60 who had recovered from COVID-19. Material: PBMCs or T cells enriched from blood (not recorded which). CDR3 loop: CATSDAVYGYTF. In DNA form, the CDR3 reads TGTGCCACCAGTGACGCAGTCTATGGCTACACCTTC.